Below, 10 T cell receptor beta chains from the same sample are listed, as sequenced in a study of PD-L1 blockade in urothelial cancer. Time point: peripheral blood 6 weeks after treatment start. TCRdb keeps only in-frame clones here, not all; method: immunoSEQ multiplex PCR. This sample has about 66,000 clones, with roughly 90% found just once. Sequenced here: PBMCs, sampled around atezolizumab (anti-PD-L1) treatment. The receptors were gathered from a man between 60 and 75 years old with urothelial cancer.

The chain is built from TRBV6-5 and TRBJ1-2, with a weak D call TRBD1 (6 bases). CDR1 and CDR2 (germline): MNHEY, SVGAGI. V lost 7 bases and J lost 4, with 10 bases in between. The CDR3 is 12 amino acids. CDR3 coding DNA: TGTGCCAGCAACCAACAGGGCTATGGCTACACCTTC. Translation gives CASNQQGYGYTF.

CDR3 loop: CASSKSKRADTGELFF. CDR3 nucleotides: TGTGCCAGCAGCAAATCAAAGCGGGCGGACACCGGGGAGCTGTTTTTT. This sequence joins TRBV21-1 and TRBJ2-2; TRBD2 is the table's D call and was not checked against the DNA. TRBV21-1 is a known pseudogene. The CDR3 consists of 16 residues.

The chain recombines TRBV27 with TRBJ2-7, with 7 nucleotides matching TRBD2. CDR1 MNHEY and CDR2 SMNVEV come from the germline V gene (reference sequence). The CDR3 consists of 17 residues. V dropped 2 bases and J dropped 3; count of bases not matched to a gene: 13. The CDR3 loop reads CASSLRGLAEFHYEQYF. In DNA, the CDR3 is TGTGCCAGCAGTTTACGAGGGCTAGCGGAATTCCACTACGAGCAGTACTTC.

This chain connects TRBV4-1 to TRBJ2-2; 14 bases line up with TRBD2. Unmatched junction bases numbered 18, after V lost 2 bases and J lost 7 bases. The length of the CDR3 is 21 residues. Germline V gene lookup returns CDR1 MGHRA and CDR2 YSYEKL. The CDR3 DNA reads TGCGCCAGCAGCCAACATGGGGGGACTAGCGGGAGAGGGGGAGGAGGCGGGGAGCTGTTTTTT. This sequence encodes CASSQHGGTSGRGGGGGELFF.

This chain connects TRBV7-2 to TRBJ1-5; D may be TRBD1 (6 bases). The CDR3 is made up of 14 amino acids. Trimming cost V 7 bases and J 9 bases, with 19 bases left between them. From germline, CDR1 is SGHTA and CDR2 FQGNSA. The CDR3 region has the DNA TGTGCCAGCATGATGGGGGCGGAACTGGGGCCCCAGCATTTT. Protein product: CASMMGAELGPQHF.

This clone has only one observation. The rearrangement links TRBV5-5 to TRBJ1-3, with a tentative D call TRBD1 (6 bases). Germline lookup yields CDR1 SGHKS and CDR2 YYEKEE (reference sequence). This CDR3 has 15 amino acids. Trimming shortened V by 4 bases and J by 0 bases, and 11 bases separated the two germline ends. The CDR3 DNA sequence: TGTGCCAGCAGCGGGACACCTTACTCTGGAAACACCATATATTTT. As protein: CASSGTPYSGNTIYF.

In this sample, this clone turned up a few times. CDR3 sequence reads: CASGPQGSHEQYF. For the CDR3, the DNA is TGTGCCAGCGGACCTCAGGGATCCCACGAGCAGTACTTC. The chain uses TRBV19 and TRBJ2-7; maybe TRBD1 (5 bases). CDR1 and CDR2 (germline): LNHDA, SQIVND (reference sequence). Trimming stripped 9 bases from V and 5 bases from J, with 17 bases between. The CDR3 is 13 residues long.

The chain employs TRBV21-1 and TRBJ1-5; the table's TRBD1 call for D was not verified on the DNA. TRBV21-1 is a documented pseudogene. CDR3 length: 14 residues. This chain's CDR3 is CASTGQGAFQPQHF. In nucleotides, the CDR3 is TGTGCCAGTACCGGACAGGGGGCTTTTCAGCCCCAGCATTTT.

The chain joins TRBV27 to TRBJ1-1; D is perhaps TRBD1 (6 bases). The germline V gene has CDR1 MNHEY and CDR2 SMNVEV (reference sequence). Deletions cut 5 bases from V and 3 bases from J, with 10 bases between. The CDR3 consists of 13 residues. The chain's CDR3 is CASSPRGYTEAFF. The DNA for the CDR3 is TGTGCCAGCAGTCCCAGGGGTTACACTGAAGCTTTCTTT.

The V call is TRBV2, the J call TRBJ2-4, with D possibly matching TRBD1 (6 bases). The CDR3 extends over 14 amino acids. V was shortened by 4 bases and J by 3 bases, with 10 bases between the two germline ends. Germline CDR1 is SNHLY and CDR2 is FYNNEI. The CDR3 sequence: CASSATGNKNIQYF. The CDR3 nucleotides are TGTGCCAGCAGTGCGACAGGAAACAAAAACATTCAGTACTTC. Full variable domain (missing parts from reference TRBV2 and TRBJ2-4): EPEVTQTPSHQVTQMGQEVILRCVPISNHLYFYWYRQILGQKVEFLVSFYNNEISEKSEIFDDQFSVERPDGSNFTLKIRSTKLEDSAMYFCASSATGNKNIQYFGAGTRLSVL.